The rows below give T cell receptor beta chains drawn from one sample of a study of identical twins. TCRdb re-analysed the 5' RACE reads in MiXCR, keeping a single row per CDR3 protein. The sample carries about 240,000 distinct CDR3 sequences, under 12% recorded once. The sequenced sample was memory T cells sorted from blood. Source of these receptors: a man aged 45-65 years in good health. CDR3s include the opening cysteine and the closing phenylalanine or tryptophan. The D gene is left open where the match is weak. The size entry is marked missing in some rows and otherwise reads once, few, many or a size class.

14,many,NA,TRBV10-3,TRBJ2-2,TGTGCCATCAGTCCGGTAGCAGGCACCGGGGAGCTGTTTTTT,CAISPVAGTGELFF
12,NA,NA,TRBV6-2/TRBV6-3,TRBJ2-1,TGTGCCAGCAGCAACACCAACAATGAGCAGTCCTTC,CASSNTNNEQSF
13,NA,NA,TRBV3-1,TRBJ1-4,TGTGCCAGCAGCACTGTGTTCTATGAAAAACTGTTTTTT,CASSTVFYEKLFF
17,many,TRBD1,TRBV5-4,TRBJ2-2,TGTGCCAGCAGTCCACCGGGACAGTCGTGGAACACCGGGGAGCTGTTTTTT,CASSPPGQSWNTGELFF
12,few,NA,TRBV30,TRBJ2-3,TGTGCCTGGAGCTACGTCAAGGATACGCAGTATTTT,CAWSYVKDTQYF
13,NA,NA,TRBV7-6,TRBJ2-7,TGTGCCAGCAGTAGGGGTGGAACCTACGAGCAGTACTTC,CASSRGGTYEQYF
12,many,NA,TRBV28,TRBJ1-1,TGTGCCAGCAGTATTTGGGGGGCTGAAGCTTTCTTT,CASSIWGAEAFF
13,few,NA,TRBV20-1,TRBJ2-2,TGCAGTGCTACCTTTCAGGGGCCCGGGGAGCTGTTTTTT,CSATFQGPGELFF
16,few,NA,TRBV6-1,TRBJ2-3,TGTGCCAGCAGTCCATACTCGTGGGACATCACAGATACGCAGTATTTT,CASSPYSWDITDTQYF
17,NA,TRBD1,TRBV11-2,TRBJ2-6,TGTGCCAGCAGCTTCCCTTTGACAGGGTCTGGGGCCAACGTCCTGACTTTC,CASSFPLTGSGANVLTF
17,many,TRBD2,TRBV7-2,TRBJ2-1,TGTGCCAGCAGCTTAGCTCTAATCGGACTAGCGGGCGATGAGCAGTTCTTC,CASSLALIGLAGDEQFF
15,many,TRBD2,TRBV28,TRBJ2-3,TGTGCCAGCTCCGGGGGGGGGGCTGGGGGAGATACGCAGTATTTT,CASSGGGAGGDTQYF
14,NA,NA,TRBV20-1,TRBJ1-2,TGCAGTGCTAGTATACTCTCAATCAGCTATGGCTACACCTTC,CSASILSISYGYTF
16,NA,NA,TRBV3-1,TRBJ2-4,TGTGCCAGCAGCAGCGGGACAATATTAGCCAAAAACATTCAGTACTTC,CASSSGTILAKNIQYF
16,few,NA,TRBV4-2,TRBJ2-1,TGTGCCAGCAGCCCCGGGCAGTATAGCTCCTACAATGAGCAGTTCTTC,CASSPGQYSSYNEQFF
12,many,NA,TRBV7-9,TRBJ2-3,TGTGCCAGCAGCTTTACCTCAGATACGCAGTATTTT,CASSFTSDTQYF
16,few,NA,TRBV7-3,TRBJ2-1,TGTGCCAGCAGCTTAAATCCGAGCACGATAGACAATGAGCAGTTCTTC,CASSLNPSTIDNEQFF
16,many,NA,TRBV5-8,TRBJ2-1,TGTGCCAGCAGCAAGGCCCGATCTAGGTCCTACAATGAGCAGTTCTTC,CASSKARSRSYNEQFF
17,many,TRBD1,TRBV6-1,TRBJ1-6,TGTGCCAGCAGAGGAGGGGGCCGTGGCTCCTATAATTCACCCCTCCACTTT,CASRGGGRGSYNSPLHF
14,many,TRBD2,TRBV4-3,TRBJ2-1,TGCGCCAGCAGCCAAGATGGGACTAGGGACGAGCAGTTCTTC,CASSQDGTRDEQFF
15,NA,NA,TRBV5-1,TRBJ1-3,TGCGCCAGCAGCACGGACGGCCGCTCTGGAAACACCATATATTTT,CASSTDGRSGNTIYF
17,few,TRBD2,TRBV7-3,TRBJ2-2,TGTGCCAGCAGCCCCTGGACTAGCCTGTTGAACACCGGGGAGCTGTTTTTT,CASSPWTSLLNTGELFF
13,NA,TRBD1,TRBV20-1,TRBJ1-2,TGCAGTGCCACGACAGGGATGACTAGCGGCTACACCTTC,CSATTGMTSGYTF
14,many,NA,TRBV10-3,TRBJ1-3,TGTGCCATCAGCCTTACGTACTCTGGAAACACCATATATTTT,CAISLTYSGNTIYF
17,NA,TRBD2,TRBV3-1,TRBJ2-2,TGTGCCAGCAGCCGAGAGGCGGGAGGGCCTGGCACCGGGGAGCTGTTTTTT,CASSREAGGPGTGELFF
14,many,NA,TRBV10-3,TRBJ2-5,TGTGCCACACGGCCGGGGGCATCGGAAGTGACCCAGTACTTC,CATRPGASEVTQYF
18,once,NA,TRBV2,TRBJ2-6,TGTGCCAGCGTGGGGATCGGCCCCGACCGCTCTGGGGCCAACGTCCTGACTTTC,CASVGIGPDRSGANVLTF
14,many,NA,TRBV28,TRBJ2-7,TGTGCCAGCAGTTTATGGGACAGCTCCTACGAGCAGTACTTC,CASSLWDSSYEQYF
14,NA,NA,TRBV7-2,TRBJ1-2,TGTGCCAGCAGCTTAGCCGCGGGGGGCGGAGGCTACACCTTC,CASSLAAGGGGYTF
18,many,NA,TRBV4-1,TRBJ1-3,TGCGCCAGCAGCCAGAATCAACCAGGTTTTGGGGGCAGGAACACCATATATTTT,CASSQNQPGFGGRNTIYF
22,NA,TRBD2,TRBV28,TRBJ2-1,TGTGCCAGCAGTTTACTAGCGGGAGGCCATACACCCATATGGAGCTCCTACAATGAGCAGTTCTTC,CASSLLAGGHTPIWSSYNEQFF
15,NA,TRBD1,TRBV7-8,TRBJ2-5,TGTGCCAGCAGCTTAGTCGGGACAGGGGTGGAGACCCAGTACTTC,CASSLVGTGVETQYF
17,many,TRBD2,TRBV4-3,TRBJ2-5,TGCGCCAGCAGCCAAGGAGACAAGCGGGGGGCCCGGGAGACCCAGTACTTC,CASSQGDKRGARETQYF
14,many,NA,TRBV4-2,TRBJ2-2,TGTGCCAGCAGCCAAGGGCAGAACACCGGGGAGCTGTTTTTT,CASSQGQNTGELFF
13,many,NA,TRBV30,TRBJ2-3,TGTGCCTCTACTAGTGGGGGGGCCGGTACGCAGTATTTT,CASTSGGAGTQYF
15,many,TRBD2,TRBV3-1,TRBJ2-1,TGTGCCAGCAGCCGAAGAGGTATCGGGGGGGGTGAGCAGTTCTTC,CASSRRGIGGGEQFF
13,NA,TRBD2,TRBV20-1,TRBJ2-7,TGCAGTGCACCACTAGCGGCTGACTACGAGCAGTACTTC,CSAPLAADYEQYF
17,NA,TRBD2,TRBV5-1,TRBJ2-7,TGCGCCAGCAGCGGGGGGACTAGCGGGGCCATCTCCTACGAGCAGTACTTC,CASSGGTSGAISYEQYF
13,many,NA,TRBV28,TRBJ2-5,TGTGCCAGCAGTACCTGGGCCCAAGAGACCCAGTACTTC,CASSTWAQETQYF
18,NA,TRBD2,TRBV4-2,TRBJ2-3,TGTGCCAGCAGCCTCAGGGGACTAGCGGGAGCCACCACAGATACGCAGTATTTT,CASSLRGLAGATTDTQYF
18,few,TRBD2,TRBV12-3/TRBV12-4,TRBJ2-3,TGTGCCAGCAGGTGGACTAGCGGGAGTTTTGTAATCTCGGATACGCAGTATTTT,CASRWTSGSFVISDTQYF
14,many,TRBD1,TRBV20-1,TRBJ1-6,TGCAGTGCTGGACAGGGGGCGTCGAATTCACCCCTCCACTTT,CSAGQGASNSPLHF
16,many,TRBD1,TRBV7-8,TRBJ1-2,TGTGCCAGCAGCTCAATTAAAAGGACAGGCGGCTATGGCTACACCTTC,CASSSIKRTGGYGYTF
10,NA,NA,TRBV20-1,TRBJ2-1,TGCAGCTACTACAACAATGAGCAGTTCTTC,CSYYNNEQFF
14,NA,NA,TRBV5-1,TRBJ2-3,TGCGCCAGCAGCCCCGGGTCCGCAGGGGATACGCAGTATTTT,CASSPGSAGDTQYF
19,many,TRBD2,TRBV10-3,TRBJ2-1,TGTGCCATCAGTGGGCCCACTAGCGGGAGAAATATGGAGGTGGGTGAGCAGTTCTTC,CAISGPTSGRNMEVGEQFF
14,many,NA,TRBV20-1,TRBJ1-1,TGCAGTACAAGCTGGGGGGGCAGGAGGACTGAAGCTTTCTTT,CSTSWGGRRTEAFF
13,many,NA,TRBV10-3,TRBJ1-1,TGTGCCATCAAGGGCAATTTGAACACTGAAGCTTTCTTT,CAIKGNLNTEAFF
15,few,TRBD2,TRBV5-1,TRBJ2-1,TGCGCCAGCAGCCTCGGGACTAGTTTAGTGGACGAGCAGTTCTTC,CASSLGTSLVDEQFF
15,NA,NA,TRBV3-1,TRBJ2-7,TGTGCCAGCAGCCAGGGACGGTCCAGTAGGTACGAGCAGTACTTC,CASSQGRSSRYEQYF